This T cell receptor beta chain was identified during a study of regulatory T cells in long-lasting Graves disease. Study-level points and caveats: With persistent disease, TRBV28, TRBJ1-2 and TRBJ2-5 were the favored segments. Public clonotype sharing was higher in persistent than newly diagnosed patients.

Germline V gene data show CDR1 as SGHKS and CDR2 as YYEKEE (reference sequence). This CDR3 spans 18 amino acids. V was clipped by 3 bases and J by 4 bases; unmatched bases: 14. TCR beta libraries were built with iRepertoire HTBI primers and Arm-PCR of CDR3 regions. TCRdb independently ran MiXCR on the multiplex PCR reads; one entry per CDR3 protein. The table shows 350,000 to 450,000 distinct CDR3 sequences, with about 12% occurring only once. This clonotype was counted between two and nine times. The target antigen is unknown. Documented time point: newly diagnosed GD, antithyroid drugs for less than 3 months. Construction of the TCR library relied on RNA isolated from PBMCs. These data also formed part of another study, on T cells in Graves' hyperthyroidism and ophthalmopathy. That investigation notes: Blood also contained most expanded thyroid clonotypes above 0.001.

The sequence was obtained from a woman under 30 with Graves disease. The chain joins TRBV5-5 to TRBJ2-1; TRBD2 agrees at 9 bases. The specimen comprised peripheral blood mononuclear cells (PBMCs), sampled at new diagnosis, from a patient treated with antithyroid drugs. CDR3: CASSWRPLAGVGYNEQFF. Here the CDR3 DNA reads TGTGCCAGCAGCTGGCGGCCCTTAGCGGGAGTGGGGTACAATGAGCAGTTCTTC.